Listed below are T cell receptor beta chains from one sample, sequenced in a study of cytomegalovirus exposure and HLA in healthy donors. The table came from immunoSEQ multiplex PCR; TCRdb's copy has only in-frame clones and leaves some out. The sample includes around 52,000 clones, roughly 93% of them seen just once. Specimen: PBMCs. All receptors come from a woman younger than 30 in good health and CMV-seronegative. Each CDR3 is given with its conserved first and last residue. Each record gives: V gene, J gene, D gene, clone size, CDR3 protein, CDR3 DNA. D genes are given only for firm matches. Clone size, where shown, is once, few, many, or a class for clones that have expanded.

TRBV5-4	TRBJ1-1	NA	NA	CASSFFLGAEAFF	TGTGCCAGCAGCTTTTTCTTAGGAGCTGAAGCTTTCTTT
TRBV5-8	TRBJ1-1	TRBD1	NA	CASSTQTGSWTEAFF	TGTGCCAGCAGCACCCAGACAGGGTCGTGGACTGAAGCTTTCTTT
TRBV13	TRBJ2-5	NA	NA	CASTRDTETQYF	TGTGCCAGCACCCGGGACACAGAGACCCAGTACTTC
TRBV6-1	TRBJ1-2	TRBD1	NA	CASSSQTGRGYTF	TGTGCCAGCAGCAGTCAGACAGGGAGAGGCTACACCTTC
TRBV10-3	TRBJ1-5	TRBD1	NA	CAISESINTGDQPQHF	TGTGCCATCAGTGAGTCGATCAATACAGGGGATCAGCCCCAGCATTTT
TRBV7-2	TRBJ1-5	NA	NA	CASSLYRASNQPQHF	TGTGCCAGCAGCCTGTACAGGGCGAGCAATCAGCCCCAGCATTTT
TRBV7-9	TRBJ1-1	NA	NA	CASSLGRGVGTEAFF	TGTGCCAGCAGCTTGGGTCGGGGAGTAGGCACTGAAGCTTTCTTT
TRBV30	TRBJ2-1	NA	NA	CAWSETMSNEQFF	TGTGCCTGGAGCGAGACTATGAGCAATGAGCAGTTCTTC
TRBV7-2	TRBJ2-7	NA	NA	CASSPAPGGSYEQYF	TGTGCCAGCAGCCCCGCTCCGGGGGGCTCATACGAGCAGTACTTC
TRBV6-1	TRBJ2-7	NA	NA	CASSTGHEVYEQYF	TGTGCCAGCAGTACGGGACATGAGGTATACGAGCAGTACTTC
TRBV4-2	TRBJ2-5	NA	NA	CASSQDRGETQYF	TGTGCCAGCAGCCAAGACAGGGGAGAGACCCAGTACTTC
TRBV6-1	TRBJ2-4	NA	NA	CASTPGGAKNIQYF	TGTGCCAGCACTCCCGGGGGAGCCAAAAACATTCAGTACTTC
TRBV9	TRBJ1-4	NA	NA	CASSATVDEKLFF	TGTGCCAGCAGCGCTACCGTGGATGAAAAACTGTTTTTT
TRBV6-5	TRBJ1-1	NA	once	CASSLRSRTEAFF	TGTGCCAGCAGTCTACGATCTAGGACTGAAGCTTTCTTT
TRBV29-1	TRBJ2-1	TRBD2	NA	CSASGLAAFGGQFF	TGCAGCGCCTCGGGACTAGCGGCGTTTGGGGGGCAGTTCTTC
TRBV5-6	TRBJ1-1	TRBD1	NA	CASSLVWTGQNTEAFF	TGTGCCAGCAGCTTGGTCTGGACAGGCCAGAACACTGAAGCTTTCTTT
TRBV5-1	TRBJ1-1	NA	NA	CASSKLQGNTEAFF	TGCGCCAGTTCAAAATTACAGGGGAACACTGAAGCTTTCTTT